This T cell receptor (beta chain) stems from a study of T-cell reconstitution after alpha-beta-depleted transplantation in children. Study outcomes and limitations: Expanded graft clones numbering several hundred reportedly gave rise to alpha-beta T cells about two months after transplant. Several patients had high TCRbeta diversity at day 60; it came from surviving recipient T cells and thymic progenitors. T cells produced anew were the main source of T-cell counts and diversity one year after transplant.

In the case of this clonotype: What it binds is not known.

Unique molecular identifiers featured in how the TCRbeta library was prepared. TCRdb reanalysed the PCR reads using MiXCR and keeps one entry per CDR3 protein. Of 780,000 or so distinct CDR3 sequences listed, less than 20% are singletons. The TCR originated in a male patient younger than 18 who had a stem cell transplant for acute lymphoblastic leukemia, so the T cells may come from the graft donor. The sample was PBMCs, mostly from graft donor cells, taken 360 days after TCRalphabeta/CD19-depleted stem cell transplant.

CDR3 DNA sequence: TGTGCCAGCAGCCGGGACTACTTAATCACCGGGGAGCTGTTTTTT. This codes for CASSRDYLITGELFF. The chain joins TRBV6-1 to TRBJ2-2; 7 bases fit TRBD2. This CDR3 is 15 amino acids long. Germline values: CDR1 MNHNS, CDR2 SASEGT. V was pared by 6 bases and J by 4 bases, with 8 bases of the junction left unmatched.